The 23 T cell receptor beta chains below all came from one sample that was sequenced in a study of blood T cells in healthy people across ages. A sample-barcoded 5' primer and a J-beta primer mix were used in a second PCR of about 7 to 12 cycles. TCRdb re-called the 5' RACE reads through MiXCR, storing one row per CDR3 protein. The sample carries 600,000 or so distinct CDR3 sequences, roughly 21% recorded once. Sequencing was carried out using blood. These receptors all come from a man aged 65 to 79 in good health.

This clonotype has only a few counts. The chain couples TRBV11-2 to TRBJ2-2, with TRBD2 as a possible D gene (5 bases). Trimming pared 8 bases from V and 5 bases from J, leaving 15 bases between. The CDR3 totals 14 residues. Germline lookup yields CDR1 SGHAT and CDR2 FQNNGV. The CDR3: CASYEGPRTGELFF. DNA for the CDR3: TGTGCCAGCTACGAGGGTCCGAGGACCGGGGAGCTGTTTTTT.

The chain is built from TRBV5-6 and TRBJ2-5, with 9 bases that match TRBD2. This CDR3 has 16 residues. Germline loops: CDR1 SGHDT, CDR2 YYEEEE. V lost 2 bases to trimming and J lost 2 bases; unmatched junction nucleotides: 7. CDR3 loop: CASSLGGLATQETQYF. In DNA form, the CDR3 reads TGTGCCAGCAGCTTAGGAGGACTAGCGACTCAAGAGACCCAGTACTTC.

The DNA of the CDR3 is TGTGCCAGCAGCTTATCCGGGACAACTAACTATGGCTACACCTTC. Translated: CASSLSGTTNYGYTF. V and J are TRBV5-6 and TRBJ1-2, with D tentatively TRBD1 (6 bases). The CDR3 runs to 15 residues. V dropped 2 bases and J dropped 0 bases, with 11 bases sitting between them. The germline V gene encodes CDR1 SGHDT and CDR2 YYEEEE.

A few counts support this clonotype. The junction and the germline gene differ at one end; a read error may be behind it. The chain carries TRBV5-4 and TRBJ2-7; TRBD1 matches at 9 bases. This CDR3 spans 15 amino acids. The germline gives CDR1 SGHNT, CDR2 YYREEE (reference sequence). The CDR3 loop reads CASSLRGQGSHEQCF. The CDR3 nucleotides are TGTGCCAGCAGCTTGCGGGGACAGGGTTCTCACGAGCAGTGCTTC. Full variable domain (outside the CDR3, taken from reference TRBV5-4 and TRBJ2-7): ETGVTQSPTHLIKTRGQQVTLRCSSQSGHNTVSWYQQALGQGPQFIFQYYREEENGRGNFPPRFSGLQFPNYSSELNVNALELDDSALYLCASSLRGQGSHEQCFGPGTRLTVT.

The V and J genes are TRBV2 and TRBJ2-7; D remains unclear. The V end was cut by 6 bases, the J end by 5 bases, with 17 bases between. The CDR3 sequence is 14 residues long. Germline values: CDR1 SNHLY, CDR2 FYNNEI. DNA of the CDR3: TGTGCCAGCAGGTGGACCGAGCAGGACCACGAGCAGTACTTC. It yields the protein CASRWTEQDHEQYF.

The V call is TRBV29-1, the J call TRBJ2-6; D gene uncertain. This CDR3 contains 13 residues. Trimming shortened V by 4 bases and J by 0 bases, and 4 bases separated the two germline ends. The V gene's germline CDR1 is SQVTM and CDR2 ANQGSEA. DNA for the CDR3: TGCAGCGTTGGTCGCTCTGGGGCCAACGTCCTGACTTTC. Amino acids: CSVGRSGANVLTF.

The chain couples TRBV5-1 to TRBJ2-1; 11 bases map to TRBD2. V shed 7 bases and J 8 bases; nucleotides not matched to a gene: 17. Per germline, CDR1 SGHRS and CDR2 YFSETQ. The CDR3 is 17 residues long. CDR3 nucleotides: TGCGCCAGCGGCCCGGGGTTGAGTACTAGCGGGAGTCATGAGCAGTTCTTC. Translated, it gives CASGPGLSTSGSHEQFF. The complete variable domain, with remaining parts taken from reference TRBV5-1 and TRBJ2-1, reads KAGVTQTPRYLIKTRGQQVTLSCSPISGHRSVSWYQQTPGQGLQFLFEYFSETQRNKGNFPGRFSGRQFSNSRSEMNVSTLELGDSALYLCASGPGLSTSGSHEQFFGPGTRLTVL.

This clonotype was seen only once. The chain uses TRBV7-9 and TRBJ1-4, with D uncertain. Germline-derived CDR1 and CDR2 are SEHNR and FQNEAQ (reference sequence). The CDR3 has 12 residues. Trimming cost V 6 bases and J 8 bases, with 10 bases left between them. This CDR3 is CASSFLREKLFF. DNA for the CDR3: TGTGCCAGCAGTTTCCTCCGGGAAAAACTGTTTTTT.

This chain connects TRBV21-1 to TRBJ2-7; the tabulated D call, TRBD1, remains unverified against the DNA. TRBV21-1 is given as a pseudogene. The CDR3 contains 15 residues. The CDR3 region is CASSRSGTGPHEQYF. In DNA, the CDR3 is TGTGCCAGCAGCAGATCCGGGACAGGGCCCCACGAGCAGTACTTC.

This clonotype was counted a few times. The V and J genes are TRBV5-4 and TRBJ2-5; 8 bases are shared with TRBD2. The ends lost 4 bases at V and 3 bases at J; junction bases unmatched: 5. The CDR3 spans 14 residues. The germline V gene has CDR1 SGHNT and CDR2 YYREEE (reference sequence). Here the CDR3 reads CASSRSGSKETQYF. In nucleotides, the CDR3 is TGTGCCAGCAGCAGAAGCGGGAGTAAAGAGACCCAGTACTTC.

This clonotype was observed a handful of times. The chain combines TRBV14 with TRBJ2-1; 12 nucleotides line up with TRBD2. Germline CDR1 is SGHDN and CDR2 is FVKESK. The CDR3 covers 15 residues. Losses at the gene ends were 5 bases for V and 9 bases for J; bases not matched to a gene: 8. CDR3 sequence reads: CASSARASGRAEQFF. The CDR3 coding sequence is TGTGCCAGCAGCGCCCGGGCTAGCGGGAGGGCTGAGCAGTTCTTC.

This clonotype was picked up a small number of times. Here the CDR3 DNA reads TGTGCCAGCAGCCCGACAGGGGAGGTTAGGGAGACCCAGTACTTC. This translates into CASSPTGEVRETQYF. The chain recombines TRBV7-2 with TRBJ2-5; 8 bases agree with TRBD1. The CDR3 spans 15 residues. The germline V gene has CDR1 SGHTA and CDR2 FQGNSA. Trimming at V came to 5 bases and at J to 5 bases, leaving 10 bases not matched to a gene.

The V call is TRBV28, the J call TRBJ2-6; TRBD2 matches 8 bases. With V trimmed by 4 bases and J by 1 base, 9 bases remained unmatched. CDR3 size: 18 residues. The germline V gene has CDR1 MDHEN and CDR2 SYDVKM. As DNA, the CDR3 is TGTGCCAGCAGTTCCACTAGCGGCCCAGGGTCTGGGGCCAACGTCCTGACTTTC. Protein sequence: CASSSTSGPGSGANVLTF.

The V call is TRBV5-1, the J call TRBJ2-1; 11 positions match TRBD2. Germline lookup yields CDR1 SGHRS and CDR2 YFSETQ. V lost 0 bases and J lost 6; bases outside the gene matches: 14. The CDR3 is made up of 19 amino acids. The CDR3 DNA is TGCGCCAGCAGCTTGGAGTCGGCTAGCGGGAGGTCACGATTCAATGAGCAGTTCTTC. Amino acid sequence: CASSLESASGRSRFNEQFF.

This clonotype was counted once. V gene TRBV5-1 combines with J gene TRBJ2-7; 10 nucleotides match TRBD2. Germline trimming cut 4 bases from V and 4 bases from J; bases unmatched to any gene: 11. The germline CDR1 and CDR2 sequences are SGHRS and YFSETQ. The CDR3 extends over 16 amino acids. The CDR3 region has the DNA TGCGCCAGCAGCCCGGCGGCCCTAGCGGGAGAGTACGAGCAGTACTTC. Translating gives CASSPAALAGEYEQYF.

This clonotype was observed a few times. The chain links TRBV29-1 to TRBJ2-5; the D is unclear. Matching the DNA end better, TRBJ2-1 makes the J call doubtful. The germline V gene encodes CDR1 SQVTM and CDR2 ANQGSEA. The CDR3 has 8 amino acids. The CDR3 loop reads CSVGEQFF. The CDR3 nucleotides read TGCAGCGTTGGAGAGCAGTTCTTC.

This chain connects TRBV27 to TRBJ2-7; 8 bases are a match to TRBD1. Germline loops: CDR1 MNHEY, CDR2 SMNVEV (reference sequence). The V segment lost 5 bases and the J segment 4 bases; nucleotides outside the gene matches: 7. The length of the CDR3 is 14 residues. DNA of the CDR3: TGTGCCAGCAGTACTAGGACAGGGCAGTACGAGCAGTACTTC. This sequence encodes CASSTRTGQYEQYF.

CDR3 sequence: CASTRGVSGNTIYF. In DNA, the CDR3 is TGTGCCAGCACTCGTGGGGTCTCTGGAAACACCATATATTTT. The chain couples TRBV2 to TRBJ1-3; unclear D gene. CDR1 and CDR2 (germline): SNHLY, FYNNEI. The CDR3 covers 14 residues. Trimming shortened V by 7 bases and J by 0 bases, and 10 bases separated the two germline ends.

In this sample, this clonotype turned up a few times. The chain employs TRBV30 and TRBJ2-1, with 12 bases aligning to TRBD2. Per germline, CDR1 GTSNPN and CDR2 SVGIG (reference sequence). The length of the CDR3 is 15 residues. The junction had 9 bases not matched to a gene; V was cut back by 2 bases and J by 10 bases. CDR3 amino acids: CAWSTSGRSREEQFF. CDR3 sequence (DNA): TGTGCCTGGAGTACTAGCGGGAGGAGTCGGGAGGAGCAGTTCTTC.

The rearrangement uses TRBV12-3 or TRBV12-4 and TRBJ2-5; the D gene is possibly TRBD2 (5 bases). With 2 bases removed from V and 0 bases from J, the gap between germline ends came to 19 bases. CDR3 length: 18 amino acids. CDR3 sequence (DNA): TGTGCCAGCAGTTTACGCACCCGCGCTTCGGACTACCAAGAGACCCAGTACTTC. It encodes CASSLRTRASDYQETQYF.

The gene calls are TRBV27 and TRBJ2-2, with D perhaps matching TRBD1 or TRBD2 (5 bases each). V was pared by 5 bases and J by 6 bases, with 13 bases between. There are 14 residues in the CDR3. Germline-derived CDR1 and CDR2 are MNHEY and SMNVEV (reference sequence). The chain's CDR3 is CASSTTTGPGELFF. The CDR3 nucleotides are TGTGCCAGCAGTACAACTACGGGGCCCGGGGAGCTGTTTTTT.

The table lists this clonotype with a few counts. The chain links TRBV5-4 to TRBJ2-4; D is perhaps TRBD2 (6 bases). Germline CDR1 is SGHNT and CDR2 is YYREEE (reference sequence). The CDR3 has 14 residues. Trimming took off 1 base at V and 8 bases at J, with 13 bases between the two ends. The CDR3 nucleotides read TGTGCCAGCAGCTTGAATATCGGGAGCGACATTCAGTACTTC. The encoded protein is CASSLNIGSDIQYF.

This chain joins TRBV7-9 and TRBJ2-5, with a tentative D call TRBD2 (5 bases). The tail of the sequence fits TRBJ2-7 better, so the J call may be wrong. This CDR3 comprises 12 residues. Germline assignment: CDR1 SEHNR and CDR2 FQNEAQ (reference sequence). Written as DNA, the CDR3 is TGTGCCAGCAGCTTTAGCGAGTACGAGCAGTACTTC. Translation: CASSFSEYEQYF.